These 5 T cell receptor beta chains were all obtained from the same sample, sequenced in a study of cytomegalovirus exposure and HLA in healthy donors. 13 Jbeta primers and 60 Vbeta primers were used for the PCR. The method was immunoSEQ multiplex PCR; TCRdb's version includes in-frame clones alone and lacks a portion of them. The sample has 85,000 to 130,000 clones; 71% are singletons. Sequencing was performed on PBMCs. Receptors were obtained from a female donor in good health and CMV-seronegative.

This chain uses TRBV28 with TRBJ2-1; 7 bases map to TRBD1. This CDR3 region has 15 residues. With V trimmed by 3 bases and J by 8 bases, 10 bases remained unmatched. The germline gives CDR1 MDHEN, CDR2 SYDVKM. CDR3 nucleotide sequence: TGTGCCAGCAGTTTCCCTCTCGACAGGGTCTATGAGCAGTTCTTC. Translating it yields CASSFPLDRVYEQFF.

V and J are TRBV7-6 and TRBJ2-2, with 7 nucleotides matching TRBD2. J gave up 5 bases and V 1 base, and 10 bases lay outside the gene matches. This CDR3 has 17 residues. The V gene's germline CDR1 is SGHVS and CDR2 FNYEAQ. The CDR3 DNA reads as TGTGCCAGCAGCTTAGACTGGGGGGGACGGAGTACCGGGGAGCTGTTTTTT. Its protein product is CASSLDWGGRSTGELFF.

The V gene is TRBV19, the J gene TRBJ2-2; D may be TRBD2 (6 bases). Per the germline V gene, CDR1 is LNHDA and CDR2 is SQIVND (reference sequence). The germline V and J ends were trimmed by 7 bases and 6 bases, with 24 bases remaining between them. This CDR3 region has 17 residues. This CDR3 reads CASNSPGSGSKAGELFF. The CDR3 DNA reads as TGTGCCAGTAACTCGCCCGGTAGCGGCTCTAAGGCCGGGGAGCTGTTTTTT.

This clone was detected only once. The gene calls are TRBV27 and TRBJ2-1; perhaps TRBD1 as D (6 bases). V lost 2 bases and J 6 bases, leaving 8 bases between the germline ends. This CDR3 contains 13 residues. Germline CDR1 MNHEY, CDR2 SMNVEV (reference sequence). CDR3 sequence (DNA): TGTGCCAGCAGTTTAACCAGGGGCAATGAGCAGTTCTTC. Protein sequence: CASSLTRGNEQFF.

The gene calls are TRBV7-2 and TRBJ2-7; unclear D gene. Germline V lookup: CDR1 SGHTA, CDR2 FQGNSA. This CDR3 contains 15 residues. V lost 5 bases to trimming and J lost 11 bases, with 25 bases between them. The CDR3, as DNA: TGTGCCAGCAGCCATGCCCACGACCCCCCGAGCGTTAAGTACTTC. Amino acid sequence: CASSHAHDPPSVKYF. The variable domain in full, completed from reference TRBV7-2 and TRBJ2-7, reads GAGVSQSPSNKVTEKGKDVELRCDPISGHTALYWYRQSLGQGLEFLIYFQGNSAPDKSGLPSDRFSAERTGGSVSTLTIQRTQQEDSAVYLCASSHAHDPPSVKYFGPGTRLTVT.